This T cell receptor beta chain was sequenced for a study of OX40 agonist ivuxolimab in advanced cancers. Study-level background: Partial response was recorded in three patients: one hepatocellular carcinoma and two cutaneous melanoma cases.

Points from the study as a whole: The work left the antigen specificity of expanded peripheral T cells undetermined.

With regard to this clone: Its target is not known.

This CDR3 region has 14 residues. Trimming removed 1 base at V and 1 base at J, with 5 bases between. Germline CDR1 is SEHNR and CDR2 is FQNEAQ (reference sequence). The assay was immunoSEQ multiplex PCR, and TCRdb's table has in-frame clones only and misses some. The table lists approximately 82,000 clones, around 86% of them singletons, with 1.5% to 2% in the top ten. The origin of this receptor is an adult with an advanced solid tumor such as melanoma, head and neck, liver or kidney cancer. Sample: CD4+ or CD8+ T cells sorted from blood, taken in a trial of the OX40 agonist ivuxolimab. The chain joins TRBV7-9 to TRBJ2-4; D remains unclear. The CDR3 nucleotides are TGTGCCAGCAGCTTAGGAGCTGCCAAAAACATTCAGTACTTC. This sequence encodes CASSLGAAKNIQYF.